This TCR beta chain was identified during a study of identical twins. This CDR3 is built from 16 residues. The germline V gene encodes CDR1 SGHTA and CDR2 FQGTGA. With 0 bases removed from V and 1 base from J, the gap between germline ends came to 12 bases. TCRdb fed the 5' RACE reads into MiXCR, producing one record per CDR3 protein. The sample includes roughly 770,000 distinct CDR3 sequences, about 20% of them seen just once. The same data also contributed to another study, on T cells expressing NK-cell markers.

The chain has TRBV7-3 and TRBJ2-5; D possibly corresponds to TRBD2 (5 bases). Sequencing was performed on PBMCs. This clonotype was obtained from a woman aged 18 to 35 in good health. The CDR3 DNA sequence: TGTGCCAGCAGCTTAACTGCGGGTGAAGGCCAAGAGACCCAGTACTTC. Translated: CASSLTAGEGQETQYF.